The text below deals with one TCR beta chain. Its antigen is unknown. These data come from a study of T cells expressing NK-cell markers. The wider study: Sorted CD3+CD56+NKG2C+, CD3+CD56+NKG2C- and CD3+CD56-NKG2C+ T cells supplied TCR beta repertoires.

Findings and limits, study-wide: About 1.0-7.5% of CD8+ T cells in over 5 donors belonged to dominant NKG2C+ clonotypes.

The CDR3 is 15 amino acids. Germline assignment: CDR1 MNHEY and CDR2 SVGEGT. The authors generated TCR beta cDNA through 5'RACE template switching with UMIs. No DNA is given; TCRdb re-called the 5' RACE reads and lists each CDR3 protein once. In total, the table holds 550,000 or so distinct CDR3 sequences. The rearrangement joins TRBV6-2 or TRBV6-3 to TRBJ2-1; TCRdb reports TRBD2, a call that lacks DNA to check it against. This clonotype was obtained from a man between 18 and 35 years old in good health. Sequencing used blood T cells: a sorted CD56 or NKG2C T cell subset, CD4+ or CD8+ T cells, or bulk PBMC T cells (not recorded which). The CDR3 here is CASSYEAGGVNEQFF.